The 17 T cell receptor beta chains below all came from one sample that was sequenced in a study of blood T cell repertoires in COVID-19 (dated by TCRdb to the early 2020s). The receptor library was made with the immunoSEQ multiplex PCR assay. TCRdb mirrors the immuneACCESS table, restricted to in-frame sequences. Some clones are absent from its copies; in checked studies, under half trace to an unresolved V gene, and the reason for the others is unknown. The sample table contains about 200,000 clones; only one count was recorded for 80% to 90% of them. In total, the top ten clones hold 5.5% to 7% of the sample. Material for sequencing was peripheral blood. The receptors derive from a man older than 75 with acute or convalescent COVID-19.

V and J are TRBV7-9 and TRBJ2-7; no clear D gene. Germline CDR1 reads SEHNR; CDR2 reads FQNEAQ (reference sequence). V was shortened by 4 bases and J by 3 bases, with 7 bases between the two germline ends. This CDR3 has 12 amino acids. The CDR3 nucleotides are TGTGCCAGCAGCTCCATCATCTACGAGCAGTACTTC. The encoded protein is CASSSIIYEQYF.

The chain couples TRBV5-4 to TRBJ1-2, with 8 positions matching TRBD1. The junction had 13 bases not matched to a gene; V was cut back by 4 bases and J by 5 bases. Germline values: CDR1 SGHNT, CDR2 YYREEE (reference sequence). There are 16 residues in the CDR3. The CDR3 reads CASSPRNLQGAYGYTF. CDR3 bases: TGTGCCAGCAGCCCTAGAAACCTTCAGGGGGCGTATGGCTACACCTTC. Looking up the rest from reference TRBV5-4 and TRBJ1-2 gives the full variable domain: ETGVTQSPTHLIKTRGQQVTLRCSSQSGHNTVSWYQQALGQGPQFIFQYYREEENGRGNFPPRFSGLQFPNYSSELNVNALELDDSALYLCASSPRNLQGAYGYTFGSGTRLTVV.

The chain recombines TRBV6-4 with TRBJ1-2, with 9 bases aligning to TRBD1. Losses at the gene ends were 0 bases for V and 8 bases for J; bases not matched to a gene: 7. CDR1 is MRHNA and CDR2 is SNTAGT in the germline V gene. This CDR3 has 15 residues. CDR3 region: CASSDSTGQGRGYTF. In nucleotides, the CDR3 is TGTGCCAGCAGTGACTCGACCGGACAGGGGCGCGGCTACACCTTC.

The genes are TRBV5-1 and TRBJ2-2, with TRBD2 matching over 9 bases. This CDR3 region has 15 residues. The V and J ends lost 4 bases and 1 base, in that order; junction bases with no gene match: 2. In germline, CDR1 is SGHRS, CDR2 YFSETQ. CDR3 residues: CASSQLAGNTGELFF. CDR3 DNA: TGCGCCAGCAGCCAACTAGCGGGGAACACCGGGGAGCTGTTTTTT.

V is TRBV6-5 and J is TRBJ2-5; no clear D. This CDR3 comprises 11 residues. CDR1 and CDR2 from the germline V gene are MNHEY and SVGAGI. V was trimmed by 7 bases and J by 1 base, leaving 4 bases between them. The CDR3 sequence: CASTVQETQYF. The DNA for the CDR3 is TGTGCCAGCACCGTCCAAGAGACCCAGTACTTC.

V and J are TRBV7-9 and TRBJ2-1; the match to TRBD2 covers 8 bases. Germline CDR1 SEHNR, CDR2 FQNEAQ (reference sequence). V gave up 7 bases and J gave up 5 bases; unmatched junction bases: 7. CDR3 length equals 14 residues. The CDR3, as DNA: TGTGCCAGCAACCGAGCGGGAGTGAACAATGAGCAGTTCTTC. Translating gives CASNRAGVNNEQFF.

The table lists this clone with a count of one. The rearrangement links TRBV5-5 to TRBJ2-5; 11 nucleotides agree with TRBD1. CDR1 is SGHKS and CDR2 is YYEKEE in the germline V gene (reference sequence). V gave up 4 bases and J gave up 5 bases; unmatched junction bases: 4. The CDR3 is made up of 14 amino acids. CDR3 amino acids: CASSRTGGRETQYF. CDR3 in DNA: TGTGCCAGCAGCCGGACAGGGGGCAGGGAGACCCAGTACTTC.

The rearrangement uses TRBV11-1 and TRBJ1-4, with TRBD1 matching 7 bases. Per the germline V gene, CDR1 is SGHAT and CDR2 is FQDESV (reference sequence). The V segment lost 5 bases and the J segment 8 bases; nucleotides outside the gene matches: 5. This CDR3 comprises 13 residues. CDR3: CASSAGTEEKLFF. The CDR3 region has the DNA TGTGCCAGCAGCGCCGGGACAGAAGAAAAACTGTTTTTT. The variable domain in full, completed from reference TRBV11-1 and TRBJ1-4, reads EAEVAQSPRYKITEKSQAVAFWCDPISGHATLYWYRQILGQGPELLVQFQDESVVDDSQLPKDRFSAERLKGVDSTLKIQPAELGDSAMYLCASSAGTEEKLFFGSGTQLSVL.

The chain has TRBV5-5 and TRBJ2-1; tentatively, D is TRBD2 (6 bases). CDR3 length equals 15 residues. Trimming left V 2 bases short and J 1 base short, with 10 bases between. Germline-derived CDR1 and CDR2 are SGHKS and YYEKEE (reference sequence). Here the CDR3 reads CASSFSGPSYNEQFF. The DNA for the CDR3 is TGTGCCAGCAGCTTTAGCGGCCCTTCCTACAATGAGCAGTTCTTC.

The chain couples TRBV29-1 to TRBJ2-1, with a weak D call TRBD1 (6 bases). The length of the CDR3 is 12 residues. Trimming shortened V by 6 bases and J by 5 bases, and 11 bases separated the two germline ends. Germline CDR1 SQVTM, CDR2 ANQGSEA. Here the CDR3 DNA reads TGCAGCGTGATCTGGGGGCACAATGAGCAGTTCTTC. Its translation: CSVIWGHNEQFF.

This chain connects TRBV9 to TRBJ1-3; D is possibly TRBD1 (5 bases). Trimming removed 3 bases from V and 0 bases from J, with 10 bases in between. In germline, CDR1 is SGDLS, CDR2 YYNGEE. This CDR3 contains 15 residues. Here the CDR3 reads CASSDRRTSGNTIYF. CDR3 coding DNA: TGTGCCAGCAGCGACAGGCGCACCTCTGGAAACACCATATATTTT.

This clone has more than one count but fewer than ten. The chain carries TRBV18 and TRBJ2-2; TRBD1 matches at 12 bases. Germline CDR1 is KGHSH and CDR2 is LQKENI. J was trimmed by 7 bases and V by 0 bases; bases with no gene match: 3. This CDR3 is built from 16 residues. The DNA of the CDR3 is TGTGCCAGCTCACCACCGGGACAGGGGGCGAGCGGGGAGCTGTTTTTT. Encoded protein: CASSPPGQGASGELFF.

As regards this clone: The junction departs from the called germline gene at one end, perhaps through a read error. The chain joins TRBV30 to TRBJ2-1; 8 bases fit TRBD2. CDR3 size: 12 residues. In germline, CDR1 is GTSNPN, CDR2 SVGIG (reference sequence). CDR3 coding DNA: TGTGCCTGGGGACTAGCTGGGCCCCCTTGGATCTTC. Protein sequence: CAWGLAGPPWIF.

The rearrangement joins TRBV5-1 to TRBJ2-2; the D is unclear. The CDR3 contains 15 residues. Trimming took off 4 bases at V and 2 bases at J, with 12 bases between the two ends. CDR1 is SGHRS and CDR2 is YFSETQ in the germline V gene. The CDR3 is CASSPRGLNTGELFF. CDR3 DNA: TGCGCCAGCAGCCCCAGAGGCCTCAACACCGGGGAGCTGTTTTTT.

This clone was seen a handful of times. This chain connects TRBV11-3 to TRBJ2-3, with D uncertain. Germline CDR1 is SGHNT and CDR2 is YENEEA. Trimming removed 1 base at V and 0 bases at J, with 5 bases between. This CDR3 region has 14 residues. Here the CDR3 reads CASSLAGSTDTQYF. The CDR3 DNA reads as TGTGCCAGCAGCTTAGCCGGGAGCACAGATACGCAGTATTTT.

This clone is a singleton in its sample. This sequence joins TRBV7-9 and TRBJ2-2; TRBD1 matches at 8 bases. V shed 5 bases, J shed 5 bases, and the junction held 7 bases outside the gene matches. The CDR3 extends over 15 amino acids. Germline lookup yields CDR1 SEHNR and CDR2 FQNEAQ (reference sequence). The CDR3 DNA reads as TGTGCCAGCAGCCACGGACAGGGTTGGACCGGGGAGCTGTTTTTT. Encoded protein: CASSHGQGWTGELFF.

This clone was seen more than once but under ten times. This sequence joins TRBV4-2 and TRBJ1-5, with D possibly being TRBD1 (6 bases). Germline V gives CDR1 LGHNA, CDR2 YNFKEQ. There are 14 residues in the CDR3. V lost 0 bases and J lost 4, with 7 bases in between. CDR3 amino acids: CASSQEDRNQPQHF. CDR3 sequence (DNA): TGTGCCAGCAGCCAAGAGGACAGAAATCAGCCCCAGCATTTT.